This T cell receptor beta chain is from a study of radiotherapy plus CTLA-4 blockade in lung cancer. The germline V gene has CDR1 GTSNPN and CDR2 SVGIG (reference sequence). This CDR3 comprises 14 residues. Trimming took off 1 base at V and 5 bases at J, with 11 bases between the two ends. Data came from immunoSEQ multiplex PCR; TCRdb stores just in-frame clones and leaves some out. This sample yields 77,000 or so clones, of which under 75% are seen a single time; over 9% belongs to the top ten. With ipilimumab providing CTLA-4 blockade, focal radiation was administered to patients who had chemo-refractory metastatic non-small-cell lung cancer.

The source of this sequence is a human donor with non-small cell lung cancer whose response to radiotherapy plus ipilimumab could not be evaluated. Sequenced material: peripheral blood, taken from a patient treated with radiotherapy plus ipilimumab. The chain recombines TRBV30 with TRBJ1-4, with D uncertain. The CDR3 loop reads CAWSGGRANEKLFF. The CDR3, as DNA: TGTGCCTGGAGTGGAGGGCGAGCCAATGAAAAACTGTTTTTT.